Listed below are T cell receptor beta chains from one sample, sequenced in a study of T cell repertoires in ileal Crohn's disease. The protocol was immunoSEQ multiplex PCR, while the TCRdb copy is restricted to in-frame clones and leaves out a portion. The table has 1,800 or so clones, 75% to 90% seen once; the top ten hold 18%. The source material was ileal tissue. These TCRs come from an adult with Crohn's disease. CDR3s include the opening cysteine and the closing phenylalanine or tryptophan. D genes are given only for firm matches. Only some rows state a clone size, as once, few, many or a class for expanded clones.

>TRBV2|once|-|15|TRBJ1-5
TGTGCCAGCGAGGAAGGGCAGGGAAGGAGTCAGCCCCAGCATTTT
CASEEGQGRSQPQHF
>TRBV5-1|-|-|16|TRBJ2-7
TGCGCCAGCAGCTCCGGGGGCAGGGGACGACCCTACGAGCAGTACTTC
CASSSGGRGRPYEQYF
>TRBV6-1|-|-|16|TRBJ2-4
TGTGCCAGCAGTGGGCATAGGGGAATGGCCAAAAACATTCAGTACTTC
CASSGHRGMAKNIQYF
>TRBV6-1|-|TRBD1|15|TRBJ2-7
TGTGCCAGCAGTGAAGTTGGGGACAGCTCCTACGAGCAGTACTTC
CASSEVGDSSYEQYF
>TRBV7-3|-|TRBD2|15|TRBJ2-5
TGTGCCAGCAGCCACCTTAGCGGGAAGCAAGAGACCCAGTACTTC
CASSHLSGKQETQYF
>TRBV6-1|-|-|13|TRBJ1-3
TGTGCCAGCAGCCAGGGGAGGTGGGACACCATATATTTT
CASSQGRWDTIYF
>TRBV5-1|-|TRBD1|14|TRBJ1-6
TGCGCCAGCAGCTTAAATACAGGGGATTCACCCCTCCACTTT
CASSLNTGDSPLHF
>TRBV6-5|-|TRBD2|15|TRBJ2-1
TGTGCCAGCGGCTTTTCCGGGCTAGCGGGCCAGGATCGGTTCTTC
CASGFSGLAGQDRFF
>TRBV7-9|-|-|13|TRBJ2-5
TGTGCCAGCAGCCTCTGGACCCAAGAGACCCAGTACTTC
CASSLWTQETQYF
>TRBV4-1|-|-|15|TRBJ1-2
TGCGCCAGCAGCCAAGATAGGGTCGGCCTCTATGGCTACACCTTC
CASSQDRVGLYGYTF
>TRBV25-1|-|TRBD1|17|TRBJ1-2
TGTGCCAGCAGTGGTCCCGGGACAGGGGGCGAGAACTATGGCTACACCTTC
CASSGPGTGGENYGYTF
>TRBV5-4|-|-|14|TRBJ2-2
TGTGCCAGCAGCTTCGGGGGACGGAGCCGGGAGCTGTTTTTT
CASSFGGRSRELFF